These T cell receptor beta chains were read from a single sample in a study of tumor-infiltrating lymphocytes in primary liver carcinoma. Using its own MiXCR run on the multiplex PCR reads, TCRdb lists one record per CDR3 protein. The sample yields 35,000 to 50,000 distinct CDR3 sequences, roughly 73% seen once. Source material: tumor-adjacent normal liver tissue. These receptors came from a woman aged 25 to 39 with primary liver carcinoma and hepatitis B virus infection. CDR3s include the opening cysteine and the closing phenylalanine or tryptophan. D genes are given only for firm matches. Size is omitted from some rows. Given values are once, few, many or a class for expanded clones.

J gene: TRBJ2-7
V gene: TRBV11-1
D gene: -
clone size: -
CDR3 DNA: TGTGCCATCAGCTTAGAGACGGCCTCCTGCGAGCAGTACTTC
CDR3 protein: CAISLETASCEQYF

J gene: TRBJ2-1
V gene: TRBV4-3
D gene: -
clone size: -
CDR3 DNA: TGCGCCAGCAGCCAAGACGGGGGCCGCTACAACGAGCATTTCTTC
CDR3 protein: CASSQDGGRYNEHFF

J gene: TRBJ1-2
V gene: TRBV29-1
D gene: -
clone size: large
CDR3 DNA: TGCAGCGTTTCGGGCAGGCCATATGGCTACACCTTC
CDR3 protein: CSVSGRPYGYTF

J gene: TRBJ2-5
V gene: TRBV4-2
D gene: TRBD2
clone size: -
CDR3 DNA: TGTGCCAGCAGCCAAGGGGGGAGGGACCAAGAGGCCCACTACTTC
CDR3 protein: CASSQGGRDQEAHYF

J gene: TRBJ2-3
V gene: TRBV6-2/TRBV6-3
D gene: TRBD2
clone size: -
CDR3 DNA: TGTGCCAGCAGTGATCGATCAGGGAAGCGGGAGTCCACCTTCAACGCCGGCGGGACTACGCAGTATTTT
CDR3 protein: CASSDRSGKRESTFNAGGTTQYF

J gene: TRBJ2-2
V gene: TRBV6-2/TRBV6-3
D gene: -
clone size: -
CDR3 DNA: TGTGTCAACAGTTACTCGGAGACCGGGGAGGTGTTTTTT
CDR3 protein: CVNSYSETGEVFF

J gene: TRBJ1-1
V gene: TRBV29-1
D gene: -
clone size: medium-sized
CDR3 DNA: TGCAGCGTTGAAGATAATCCTAACACTGAAGCTTTCTTT
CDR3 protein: CSVEDNPNTEAFF

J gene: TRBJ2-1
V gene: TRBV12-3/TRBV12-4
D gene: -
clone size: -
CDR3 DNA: TGTGCCAGCAGCATGCGTAGTGACAATGCGCAGTTCTTC
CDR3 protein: CASSMRSDNAQFF

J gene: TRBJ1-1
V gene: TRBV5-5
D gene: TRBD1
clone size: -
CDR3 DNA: TGTGCCAGCGGCTTGTGGACAGGGGGCAGTGAAGCTTTCTTT
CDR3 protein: CASGLWTGGSEAFF

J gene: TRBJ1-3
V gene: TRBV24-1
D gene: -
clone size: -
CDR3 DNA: TGTGCCACCAGTGCCCAGGGTGATGCTGGAAACACCATATGTTTT
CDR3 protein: CATSAQGDAGNTICF

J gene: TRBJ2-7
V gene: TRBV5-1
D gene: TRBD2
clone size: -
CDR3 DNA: TGCGCCAGCAGCACTAGCGGGAGGGAGTACGAGCAGTACTTC
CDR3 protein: CASSTSGREYEQYF

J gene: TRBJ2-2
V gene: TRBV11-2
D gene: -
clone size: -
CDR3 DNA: TGTGCAAGGAGCTTATTTGCCGGGGAGCTATTTTTT
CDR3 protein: CARSLFAGELFF

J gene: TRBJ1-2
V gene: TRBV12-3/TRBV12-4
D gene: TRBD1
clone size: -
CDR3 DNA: TGTGTCAGTAGTTTAGGGGACAGGGCTTATGGCTACACCTTC
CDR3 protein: CVSSLGDRAYGYTF

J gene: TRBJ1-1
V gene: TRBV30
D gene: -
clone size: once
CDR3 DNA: TGTGTCTGGACCCGTGGGGGTAGGACTGAAGCTTTCTTT
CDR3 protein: CVWTRGGRTEAFF

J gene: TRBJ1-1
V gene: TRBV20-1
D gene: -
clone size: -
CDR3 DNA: TGCAGTGCACCCCCGCCGAGCAGAACGAACACTGAAGCTTTCTTT
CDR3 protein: CSAPPPSRTNTEAFF

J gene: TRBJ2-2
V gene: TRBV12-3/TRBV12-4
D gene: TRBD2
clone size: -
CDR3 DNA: TGTGCCACTAGCGGGAGCACAGGGGTCGGGGAGCTGTTTTTT
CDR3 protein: CATSGSTGVGELFF

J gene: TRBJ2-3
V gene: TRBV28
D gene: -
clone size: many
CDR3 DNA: TGTGCCAGCAGTTTGTCTACTAGAACAGATACGCAGTATTTT
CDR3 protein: CASSLSTRTDTQYF

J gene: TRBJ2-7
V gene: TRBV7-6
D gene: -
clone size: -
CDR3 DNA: TGTGCCAGCAGCCGGGACCGACACTCCTACGAGCAGTACTTC
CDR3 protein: CASSRDRHSYEQYF

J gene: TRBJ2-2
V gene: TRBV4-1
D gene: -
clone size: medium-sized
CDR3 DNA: TGCGCCAGCAGCCTGACCAAGAAATGGACGTCGAACACCGGGGAGCTGTTTTTT
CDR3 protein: CASSLTKKWTSNTGELFF

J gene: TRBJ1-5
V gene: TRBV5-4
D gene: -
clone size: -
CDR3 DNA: TGTGCCAGCAGCTTGGACAATCAGCCCCAGCATTTT
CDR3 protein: CASSLDNQPQHF

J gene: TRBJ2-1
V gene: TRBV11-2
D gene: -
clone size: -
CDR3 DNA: TGTGCCAGCTTAATGATGACCTCCTACAATGAGCAGTTCTTC
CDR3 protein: CASLMMTSYNEQFF

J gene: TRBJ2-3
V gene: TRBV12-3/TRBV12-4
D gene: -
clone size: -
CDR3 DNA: TGTGCCAGCAGTTTACACAGGGTAGCGCGTGATACGCAGTATTTT
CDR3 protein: CASSLHRVARDTQYF

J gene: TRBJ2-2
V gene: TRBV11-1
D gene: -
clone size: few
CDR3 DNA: TGTGCCAGCGGCTTAGTGGGGGGTACGAACACCGGGGAGCTGCTTTTC
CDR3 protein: CASGLVGGTNTGELLF

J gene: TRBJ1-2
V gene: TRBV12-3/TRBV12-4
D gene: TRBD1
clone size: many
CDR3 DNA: TGTGCCAGCAGTCTCAACAGGGGGCATGGCTACACCTTC
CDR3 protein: CASSLNRGHGYTF

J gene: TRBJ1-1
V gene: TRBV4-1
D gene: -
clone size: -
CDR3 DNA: TGCGCCAGCAGCCAATCTACAGGGAGGCGGGAAGCCTTCTTT
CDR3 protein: CASSQSTGRREAFF

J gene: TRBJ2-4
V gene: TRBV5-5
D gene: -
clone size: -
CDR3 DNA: TGTGCCAGTATCTTGACATGGACGGCAAACATTCAATACTTC
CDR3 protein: CASILTWTANIQYF

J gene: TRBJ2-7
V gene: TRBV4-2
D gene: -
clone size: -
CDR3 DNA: TGTGCCAGCAGTCAATCAGGCGAGTACGAACAGTACTTC
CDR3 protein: CASSQSGEYEQYF

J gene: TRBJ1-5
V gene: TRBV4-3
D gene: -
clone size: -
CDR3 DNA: TGCGCCAGCAGCCAAGATGGGGTGCGAGGTCAGCCCCAGCATTTT
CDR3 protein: CASSQDGVRGQPQHF

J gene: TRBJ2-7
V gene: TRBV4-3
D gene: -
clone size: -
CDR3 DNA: TGCGCCAGCAGCCAAGTTTGGACAGAGCTATGCGAGCAGTACTTC
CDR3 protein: CASSQVWTELCEQYF

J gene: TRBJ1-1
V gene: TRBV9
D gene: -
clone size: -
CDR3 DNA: TGTGCCAGCAGCCCGAACGGGAACACTGAAGCTTTCTTT
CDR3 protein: CASSPNGNTEAFF

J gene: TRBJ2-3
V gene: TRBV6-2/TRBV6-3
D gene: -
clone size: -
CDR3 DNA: TGTGCCAGCTGTTACTCGATCGCGCTGGGCACTATTCTTTTT
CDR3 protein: CASCYSIALGTILF

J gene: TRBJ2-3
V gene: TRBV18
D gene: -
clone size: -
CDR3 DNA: TGTGCCAGCTCACCACGGGTTGGGGCTAGTCGCACAGATACGCAGTATTTT
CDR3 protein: CASSPRVGASRTDTQYF